The rows below give T cell receptor beta chains drawn from one sample of a study of T-cell memory formation after mild COVID-19. TCRdb processed the 5' RACE reads anew with MiXCR; each CDR3 protein has one entry. The sample lists 470,000 or so distinct CDR3 sequences; approximately 18% were seen once. The source material was PBMCs or a T cell subset sorted from them (not recorded which). Every receptor here comes from an adult woman who had mild COVID-19 (a few samples of this study predate the infection). Cell type and time point are not known. Both conserved end residues are part of each CDR3. D genes are given only for firm matches. Size is omitted from some rows. Given values are once, few, many or a class for expanded clones.

CDR3nt: TGTGCCACCAGTGTTTTCGCGGGAGTCACAGATACGCAGTATTTT
CDR3aa: CATSVFAGVTDTQYF
j_gene: TRBJ2-3
d_gene: TRBD2
v_gene: TRBV24-1
abundance: many

CDR3nt: TGCAGTGCTAGTGACGGACTAGCGGGGGGGTATACGCAGTATTTT
CDR3aa: CSASDGLAGGYTQYF
j_gene: TRBJ2-3
d_gene: TRBD2
v_gene: TRBV20-1
abundance: many

CDR3nt: TGTGCCAGCAGTCGCAACGGGGCGAGTGGGGCCAACGTCCTGACTTTC
CDR3aa: CASSRNGASGANVLTF
j_gene: TRBJ2-6
d_gene: NA
v_gene: TRBV12-3/TRBV12-4
abundance: NA

CDR3nt: TGTGCCACCAGTCCGACAGAAAACACCGGGGAGCTGTTTTTT
CDR3aa: CATSPTENTGELFF
j_gene: TRBJ2-2
d_gene: NA
v_gene: TRBV24-1
abundance: NA

CDR3nt: TGCGCCAGCAGACCCGAGGGGACAGGGAACACCGGGGAGCTGTTTTTT
CDR3aa: CASRPEGTGNTGELFF
j_gene: TRBJ2-2
d_gene: TRBD1
v_gene: TRBV5-1
abundance: NA

CDR3nt: TGCAGTGCTAGGGGGGGGGACGAGCAGTACTTC
CDR3aa: CSARGGDEQYF
j_gene: TRBJ2-7
d_gene: TRBD2
v_gene: TRBV20-1
abundance: many

CDR3nt: TGTGCCAGCTTTAAACGGGAAGAACTACGAAACTACGAGCAGTACTTC
CDR3aa: CASFKREELRNYEQYF
j_gene: TRBJ2-7
d_gene: NA
v_gene: TRBV12-3/TRBV12-4
abundance: NA

CDR3nt: TGTGCCACCAGTGACCCATCTAGTAGCTCCTACAATGAGCAGTTCTTC
CDR3aa: CATSDPSSSSYNEQFF
j_gene: TRBJ2-1
d_gene: NA
v_gene: TRBV24-1
abundance: NA

CDR3nt: TGTGCCAGCAGTCACGACGGTAACTATGGCTACACCTTC
CDR3aa: CASSHDGNYGYTF
j_gene: TRBJ1-2
d_gene: NA
v_gene: TRBV12-3/TRBV12-4
abundance: few

CDR3nt: TGTGCCAGCAGACATGTCCGGTACCAGGGATCTGGGGCCAACGTCCTGACTTTC
CDR3aa: CASRHVRYQGSGANVLTF
j_gene: TRBJ2-6
d_gene: NA
v_gene: TRBV11-2
abundance: few

CDR3nt: TGTGCCAGCAGTTTCGGACAGGTTAGAGACGAGCAGTACTTC
CDR3aa: CASSFGQVRDEQYF
j_gene: TRBJ2-7
d_gene: TRBD1
v_gene: TRBV12-3/TRBV12-4
abundance: NA

CDR3nt: TGTGCCAGCAGCTTCCCGGGAGACTCCTACAATGAGCAGTTCTTC
CDR3aa: CASSFPGDSYNEQFF
j_gene: TRBJ2-1
d_gene: NA
v_gene: TRBV7-2
abundance: few

CDR3nt: TGTGCCAGCCGGGGACCAGGCAATGAGCAGTTCTTC
CDR3aa: CASRGPGNEQFF
j_gene: TRBJ2-1
d_gene: NA
v_gene: TRBV7-9
abundance: few

CDR3nt: TGTGCCAGCAGCTCGAGCGGCGGGGCCCCTCCAGATACGCAGTATTTT
CDR3aa: CASSSSGGAPPDTQYF
j_gene: TRBJ2-3
d_gene: NA
v_gene: TRBV7-2
abundance: NA

CDR3nt: TGTGCCACCGGGGGACAGGGGGAAGCCGGGGAGCTGTTTTTT
CDR3aa: CATGGQGEAGELFF
j_gene: TRBJ2-2
d_gene: TRBD1
v_gene: TRBV24-1
abundance: NA

CDR3nt: TGTGCCAGTAGTATAGCTGGGACTAATCAAGAGACCCAGTACTTC
CDR3aa: CASSIAGTNQETQYF
j_gene: TRBJ2-5
d_gene: TRBD2
v_gene: TRBV19
abundance: NA

CDR3nt: TGTGCCAGCAGTGAATGGGGGTCTCAAGAGACCCAGTACTTC
CDR3aa: CASSEWGSQETQYF
j_gene: TRBJ2-5
d_gene: NA
v_gene: TRBV2
abundance: NA

CDR3nt: TGCAGTGCTAGAGGCCCTTGGAGCACAGATACGCAGTATTTT
CDR3aa: CSARGPWSTDTQYF
j_gene: TRBJ2-3
d_gene: NA
v_gene: TRBV20-1
abundance: NA

CDR3nt: TGTGCCAGCAGCTTACCTAGCGGGATGTACAATGAGCAGTTCTTC
CDR3aa: CASSLPSGMYNEQFF
j_gene: TRBJ2-1
d_gene: TRBD2
v_gene: TRBV7-6
abundance: NA

CDR3nt: TGTGCCAGCAGCTTAGAGGCAGCGCCGGACGGGACCCAGTACTTC
CDR3aa: CASSLEAAPDGTQYF
j_gene: TRBJ2-5
d_gene: NA
v_gene: TRBV7-8
abundance: NA

CDR3nt: TGTGCTAGTGGTTTCTTCGCACGCTACAATGAGCAGTTCTTC
CDR3aa: CASGFFARYNEQFF
j_gene: TRBJ2-1
d_gene: NA
v_gene: TRBV12-5
abundance: NA

CDR3nt: TGCGCCAGCAGCTTGGGGACAGGGGGCAAGCGGAACACTGAAGCTTTCTTT
CDR3aa: CASSLGTGGKRNTEAFF
j_gene: TRBJ1-1
d_gene: TRBD1
v_gene: TRBV5-1
abundance: few